This T cell receptor (beta chain) was captured in a study of T cells in Graves' hyperthyroidism and ophthalmopathy. Study-level points and caveats: Expanded thyroid clonotypes (above 0.001) were mostly also found in blood. Ophthalmopathy, as predicted by the model, came a median about seven months after the prediction.

Graves' hyperthyroidism showing no ophthalmopathy progression within 18 months was considered stable. The hyperthyroidism was newly diagnosed and had lasted under 2 months; the patients were aged 18 to 65. This clonotype was seen a few times. Its antigen is unknown. Authors of the study amplified TCR beta CDR3 regions from RNA transcripts. Primed by the HTBI set, a first-round RT-PCR was run on the TCR CDR3. TCRdb ran MiXCR on the multiplex PCR reads and lists one entry per CDR3 protein. This table has hundreds of thousands of distinct CDR3 sequences, approximately 15% appearing once. The sequence was obtained from a woman aged 18-29 years with Graves' hyperthyroidism. The material sequenced was blood.

In DNA form, the CDR3 reads TGTGCCAGTAGTATGACGTGGAGCTACTATAATTCACCCCTCCACTTT. As protein: CASSMTWSYYNSPLHF. The chain employs TRBV19 and TRBJ1-6; no firm D call. The V end was cut by 3 bases, the J end by 3 bases, with 12 bases between. CDR3 length: 16 amino acids. The V gene's germline CDR1 is LNHDA and CDR2 SQIVND (reference sequence).